Presented here are 30 T cell receptor beta chains from one specimen sequenced in a study of monozygotic twins with cystic fibrosis. TCRdb's table, derived via immunoSEQ multiplex PCR, lists solely in-frame clones and lacks some. The table includes about 35,000 clones, more than 60% detected once. Sequencing was done on a sample of blood. All receptors come from a girl aged 10 to 17 with cystic fibrosis.

This clone was observed a few times. V gene TRBV7-9 combines with J gene TRBJ1-2; D is unclear. CDR1 SEHNR and CDR2 FQNEAQ come from the germline V gene (reference sequence). With 7 bases removed from V and 5 bases from J, the gap between germline ends came to 14 bases. The CDR3 loop spans 13 amino acids. Here the CDR3 reads CASTPSVNYGYTF. The CDR3 DNA is TGTGCCAGCACCCCGTCGGTTAATTATGGCTACACCTTC. The whole variable domain, remainder taken from reference TRBV7-9 and TRBJ1-2, is DTGVSQNPRHKITKRGQNVTFRCDPISEHNRLYWYRQTLGQGPEFLTYFQNEAQLEKSRLLSDRFSAERPKGSFSTLEIQRTEQGDSAMYLCASTPSVNYGYTFGSGTRLTVV.

This chain connects TRBV7-2 to TRBJ2-1, with 14 bases lining up with TRBD2. Unmatched junction bases numbered 9, after V lost 4 bases and J lost 7 bases. The CDR3 consists of 17 residues. Germline-derived CDR1 and CDR2 are SGHTA and FQGNSA. Here the CDR3 DNA reads TGTGCCAGCAGCTCTGGGACTAGCGGGGGCCTAAGGAATGAGCAGTTCTTC. It translates to CASSSGTSGGLRNEQFF.

This clone was found a few times. The chain uses TRBV11-2 and TRBJ2-2; maybe TRBD1 (6 bases). This CDR3 region has 15 residues. Between the trimmed V and J ends, which lost 5 bases and 7 bases, there was a span of 17 bases. The germline gives CDR1 SGHAT, CDR2 FQNNGV. The CDR3 is CASSPWQGRVGELFF. The DNA of the CDR3 is TGTGCCAGCAGCCCCTGGCAGGGGCGGGTCGGGGAGCTGTTTTTT.

The chain carries TRBV7-2 and TRBJ2-5; D is ambiguous. The CDR3 runs 13 residues. V dropped 2 bases and J dropped 5 bases, with 9 bases sitting between them. CDR1 is SGHTA, CDR2 FQGNSA, per germline. This CDR3 is CASSLSLGETQYF. CDR3 DNA sequence: TGTGCCAGCAGCTTATCCCTGGGGGAGACCCAGTACTTC.

This chain links TRBV2 with TRBJ1-5; no definite D call. The germline CDR1 and CDR2 sequences are SNHLY and FYNNEI. V lost 9 bases and J 0 bases, leaving 9 bases between the germline ends. This CDR3 is built from 13 residues. DNA of the CDR3: TGTGCCAGTCGAAAGAATAGCAATCAGCCCCAGCATTTT. Protein sequence: CASRKNSNQPQHF.

The chain has TRBV10-3 and TRBJ2-5, with TRBD2 matching 12 bases. V was clipped by 0 bases and J by 2 bases; unmatched bases: 10. The CDR3 length is 19 residues. Germline assignment: CDR1 ENHRY and CDR2 SYGVKD. For the CDR3, the DNA is TGTGCCATCAGTGAGTCGACTAGCGGGAGAATAGTAGGGCAAGAGACCCAGTACTTC. Its protein is CAISESTSGRIVGQETQYF.

The chain has TRBV7-9 and TRBJ2-2; D is possibly TRBD2 (5 bases). The germline CDR1 and CDR2 sequences are SEHNR and FQNEAQ (reference sequence). V was cut by 7 bases and J by 6 bases, with 18 bases left in between. The CDR3 totals 15 residues. The chain's CDR3 is CASIPRGNVAGELFF. In DNA, the CDR3 is TGTGCCAGCATCCCTCGGGGTAATGTCGCCGGGGAGCTGTTTTTT.

The table lists this clone with a few counts. J is TRBJ2-7 and V is TRBV19; D possibly corresponds to TRBD1 (6 bases). From germline, CDR1 is LNHDA and CDR2 SQIVND (reference sequence). V lost 10 bases to trimming and J lost 3 bases, with 19 bases between them. This CDR3 contains 14 residues. Here the CDR3 reads CATGQFPNFYEQYF. In DNA form, the CDR3 reads TGTGCCACCGGACAGTTTCCCAACTTCTACGAGCAGTACTTC.

This chain uses TRBV5-1 with TRBJ2-7; D may be TRBD1 (6 bases). Trimming pared 5 bases from V and 4 bases from J, leaving 16 bases between. CDR3 length equals 14 residues. Germline CDR1 reads SGHRS; CDR2 reads YFSETQ. CDR3 residues: CASSTGIRTYEQYF. For the CDR3, the DNA is TGCGCCAGCAGTACAGGGATCCGGACTTACGAGCAGTACTTC.

The J gene is TRBJ2-5, the V gene TRBV7-9; 7 bases are shared with TRBD2. The CDR3 is made up of 17 amino acids. J lost 7 bases, V lost 2 bases, and 16 bases had no gene match. Germline V gene data show CDR1 as SEHNR and CDR2 as FQNEAQ (reference sequence). The chain's CDR3 is CASSLSQRLAPWGTQYF. DNA of the CDR3: TGTGCCAGCAGCTTAAGCCAACGACTAGCCCCATGGGGGACCCAGTACTTC.

The chain links TRBV13 to TRBJ2-7; 7 bases fit TRBD2. Looked up from germline, CDR1 is PRHDT and CDR2 is FYEKMQ (reference sequence). Losses at the gene ends were 4 bases for V and 4 bases for J; bases not matched to a gene: 10. The CDR3 covers 15 residues. CDR3 DNA: TGTGCCAGCAGCTCAACTAGCGAAGCCGGGTACGAGCAGTACTTC. It specifies CASSSTSEAGYEQYF.

This clone was recorded a few times. The chain is built from TRBV28 and TRBJ1-1, with D perhaps matching TRBD1 (5 bases). Germline CDR1 is MDHEN and CDR2 is SYDVKM. V was trimmed by 2 bases and J by 1 base, leaving 5 bases between them. The CDR3 spans 13 residues. The CDR3 sequence is CASSLTGNTEAFF. CDR3 nucleotide sequence: TGTGCCAGCAGTTTAACAGGGAACACTGAAGCTTTCTTT.

V gene TRBV4-2 combines with J gene TRBJ1-3; unclear D gene. Germline CDR1 is LGHNA and CDR2 is YNFKEQ. The CDR3 has 15 amino acids. Trimming left V 4 bases short and J 0 bases short, with 10 bases between. The CDR3 spells CASSPGRNSGNTIYF. CDR3 in DNA: TGTGCCAGCAGCCCTGGACGGAACTCTGGAAACACCATATATTTT.

This clone has a single count. Sequence at one end of the junction differs from germline and may be a read error. The J gene is TRBJ2-5, the V gene TRBV6-6; D may be TRBD1 or TRBD2 (5 bases each). This CDR3 has 15 amino acids. CDR1 is MNHNY, CDR2 SVGAGI, per germline (reference sequence). The CDR3 region is CASSQGDHLFVPTDF. CDR3 in DNA: TGTGCCAGCAGTCAAGGGGACCACTTATTTGTCCCAACCGACTTC.

V is TRBV6-5 and J is TRBJ2-5; D may match TRBD1 or TRBD2 (5 bases each). Germline loops: CDR1 MNHEY, CDR2 SVGAGI. The CDR3 sequence is 14 residues long. The V end lost 4 bases, the J end lost 1 base, and 10 bases lay between the germline ends. Written as DNA, the CDR3 is TGTGCCAGCAGTTGGGACCGCACCCAAGAGACCCAGTACTTC. This sequence encodes CASSWDRTQETQYF.

The chain employs TRBV5-1 and TRBJ2-1; TRBD1 aligns across 10 bases. Looked up from germline, CDR1 is SGHRS and CDR2 is YFSETQ. CDR3 length equals 14 residues. V gave up 7 bases and J gave up 6 bases; unmatched junction bases: 7. CDR3 nucleotides: TGCGCCAGCTACGTCGGGACAGGGGTCAATGAGCAGTTCTTC. This encodes CASYVGTGVNEQFF.

V is TRBV2 and J is TRBJ2-4, with 8 nucleotides matching TRBD1. CDR1 and CDR2 from the germline V gene are SNHLY and FYNNEI. The CDR3 extends over 15 amino acids. The J segment lost 7 bases and the V segment lost 8 bases, leaving 13 bases of the junction unmatched. For the CDR3, the DNA is TGTGCCAGCCTGCAGCACAGGGGGGCCGGGAACATTCAGTACTTC. It is translated as CASLQHRGAGNIQYF.

V gene TRBV4-3 combines with J gene TRBJ2-7; D unclear. The germline V gene has CDR1 LGHNA and CDR2 YSLEER. Trimming pared 1 base from V and 2 bases from J, leaving 9 bases between. This CDR3 comprises 14 residues. The CDR3 loop reads CASSQGTDPYEQYF. DNA of the CDR3: TGCGCCAGCAGCCAAGGGACGGACCCCTACGAGCAGTACTTC.

The chain couples TRBV7-2 to TRBJ2-1, with 11 bases fitting TRBD2. This CDR3 spans 16 amino acids. Germline V gene sequence: CDR1 SGHTA, CDR2 FQGNSA. The V gene end was trimmed by 8 bases and the J gene end by 4 bases; junction bases not matched to a gene: 10. The CDR3 DNA is TGTGCCAGCGCGGGGTACCGGACTAGCGGGTACAATGAGCAGTTCTTC. Amino acids: CASAGYRTSGYNEQFF.

J is TRBJ2-2 and V is TRBV27; the match to TRBD2 covers 7 bases. The J segment lost 5 bases and the V segment lost 6 bases, leaving 18 bases of the junction unmatched. Germline CDR1 is MNHEY and CDR2 is SMNVEV (reference sequence). CDR3 length equals 18 residues. The CDR3 coding sequence is TGTGCCAGCAGCTCTCCCTCTAGCGGAGCACGGGGGACCGGGGAGCTGTTTTTT. It is translated as CASSSPSSGARGTGELFF.

The V and J genes are TRBV5-8 and TRBJ1-1; 8 positions agree with TRBD1. Germline CDR1 SGHTS, CDR2 YDEGEE. This CDR3 contains 16 residues. V trimming: 4 bases; J trimming: 8 bases; junction bases outside the gene matches: 16. The DNA for the CDR3 is TGTGCCAGCAGCACCGGACAGGGAAGGTCCGACCGGGAAGCTTTCTTT. Translating gives CASSTGQGRSDREAFF.

J is TRBJ2-3 and V is TRBV7-9; TRBD2 aligns across 8 bases. This CDR3 spans 18 amino acids. Germline V CDR1 and CDR2: SEHNR, FQNEAQ (reference sequence). The trim removed 1 base at V and 4 bases at J, leaving 13 bases unmatched. The CDR3 loop is CASSLGAGEGLEADTQYF. CDR3 DNA sequence: TGTGCCAGCAGCTTAGGAGCAGGGGAGGGACTAGAGGCAGATACGCAGTATTTT. Complete variable domain (other parts from reference TRBV7-9 and TRBJ2-3): DTGVSQNPRHKITKRGQNVTFRCDPISEHNRLYWYRQTLGQGPEFLTYFQNEAQLEKSRLLSDRFSAERPKGSFSTLEIQRTEQGDSAMYLCASSLGAGEGLEADTQYFGPGTRLTVL.

This clone has only a few counts. The rearrangement uses TRBV5-1 and TRBJ2-2; the D gene is possibly TRBD2 (6 bases). This CDR3 region has 12 residues. Germline V gene sequence: CDR1 SGHRS, CDR2 YFSETQ. V lost 4 bases, J lost 8 bases, and 9 bases lay in between. As DNA, the CDR3 is TGCGCCAGCAGCCTGACTAGGGGGGAGCTGTTTTTT. This sequence encodes CASSLTRGELFF. Together with reference TRBV5-1 and TRBJ2-2, the CDR3 gives the full variable domain: KAGVTQTPRYLIKTRGQQVTLSCSPISGHRSVSWYQQTPGQGLQFLFEYFSETQRNKGNFPGRFSGRQFSNSRSEMNVSTLELGDSALYLCASSLTRGELFFGEGSRLTVL.

This clone was seen a few times. The chain employs TRBV2 and TRBJ1-5, with D possibly TRBD1 on 5 matching bases. Germline V gives CDR1 SNHLY, CDR2 FYNNEI. Trimming took off 5 bases at V and 8 bases at J, with 19 bases between the two ends. The CDR3 runs 15 residues. The CDR3 loop reads CASSRGDRRSEPQHF. The CDR3 DNA reads TGTGCCAGCAGTAGAGGGGACCGCCGTTCGGAGCCCCAGCATTTT.

The rearrangement links TRBV27 to TRBJ2-2; weak D call: TRBD2 (5 bases). The germline gives CDR1 MNHEY, CDR2 SMNVEV (reference sequence). The CDR3 has 15 amino acids. The V end was cut by 3 bases, the J end by 1 base, with 9 bases between. The CDR3 loop is CASSFRLKNTGELFF. The CDR3, as DNA: TGTGCCAGCAGTTTCCGACTAAAGAACACCGGGGAGCTGTTTTTT.

The chain links TRBV5-4 to TRBJ1-5; TRBD1 is a possible D gene (6 bases). Trimming took off 2 bases at V and 11 bases at J, with 14 bases between the two ends. CDR1 is SGHNT and CDR2 is YYREEE in the germline V gene (reference sequence). CDR3 size: 13 residues. Here the CDR3 reads CASSFTPTGSQHF. In DNA, the CDR3 is TGTGCCAGCAGCTTTACCCCTACAGGGTCCCAGCATTTT.

Only one count was recorded for this clone. The chain is built from TRBV28 and TRBJ2-7; the match to TRBD2 covers 14 bases. CDR3 size: 15 residues. The junction had 4 bases not matched to a gene; V was cut back by 5 bases and J by 4 bases. CDR1 MDHEN and CDR2 SYDVKM come from the germline V gene. In DNA, the CDR3 is TGTGCCAGCAGTATAAGGACTAGCGGGAGGTACGAGCAGTACTTC. Residues: CASSIRTSGRYEQYF.

This chain uses TRBV29-1 with TRBJ2-3; 8 bases are a match to TRBD2. V lost 7 bases to trimming and J lost 4 bases; unmatched junction nucleotides: 4. Germline CDR1 SQVTM, CDR2 ANQGSEA. This CDR3 is built from 12 residues. CDR3 bases: TGCAGCGGTAGACTAGCGCCAGATACGCAGTATTTT. It encodes CSGRLAPDTQYF.

Turning to this clone: At the DNA level, this CDR3 is encoded by other sequences in the same sample as well. The chain employs TRBV4-1 and TRBJ1-1; unclear D gene. Germline V gene sequence: CDR1 MGHRA, CDR2 YSYEKL. V was trimmed by 1 base and J by 5 bases, leaving 11 bases between them. This CDR3 spans 14 amino acids. CDR3 bases: TGCGCCAGCAGCCAAGGATGGGTAGGTACTGAAGCTTTCTTT. Translated: CASSQGWVGTEAFF.

For the CDR3, the DNA is TGTGCCAGCAGTTACTCACAGGGTGAGACCCAGTACTTC. Its translation is CASSYSQGETQYF. The rearrangement links TRBV6-5 to TRBJ2-5; the D gene is possibly TRBD1 (6 bases). V gave up 0 bases and J gave up 5 bases, with 7 bases separating them. Germline assignment: CDR1 MNHEY and CDR2 SVGAGI. The CDR3 sequence is 13 residues long.